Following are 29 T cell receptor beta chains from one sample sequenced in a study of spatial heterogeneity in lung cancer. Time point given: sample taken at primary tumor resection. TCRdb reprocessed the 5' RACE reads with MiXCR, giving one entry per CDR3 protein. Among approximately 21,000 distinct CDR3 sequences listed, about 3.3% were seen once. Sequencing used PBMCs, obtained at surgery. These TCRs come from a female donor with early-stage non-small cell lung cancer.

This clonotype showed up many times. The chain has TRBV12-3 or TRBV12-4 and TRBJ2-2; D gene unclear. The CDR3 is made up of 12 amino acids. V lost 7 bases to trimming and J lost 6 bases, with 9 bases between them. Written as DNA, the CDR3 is TGTGCCAGCAAGGCAAGCCCCGGGGAGCTGTTTTTT. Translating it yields CASKASPGELFF.

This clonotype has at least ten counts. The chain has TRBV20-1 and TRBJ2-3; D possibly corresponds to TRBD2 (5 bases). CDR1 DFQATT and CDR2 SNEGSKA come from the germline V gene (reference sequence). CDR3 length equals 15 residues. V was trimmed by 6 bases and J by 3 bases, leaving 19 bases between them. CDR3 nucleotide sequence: TGCAGTGCCTCCCACCTGAGGGTTAGAACAGATACGCAGTATTTT. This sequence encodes CSASHLRVRTDTQYF.

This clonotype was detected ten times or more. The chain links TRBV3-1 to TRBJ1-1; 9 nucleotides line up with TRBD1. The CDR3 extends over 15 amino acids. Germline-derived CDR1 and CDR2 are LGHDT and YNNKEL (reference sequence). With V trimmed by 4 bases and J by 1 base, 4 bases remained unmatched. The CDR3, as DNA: TGTGCCAGCAGCCCTCGGACAGGGGCGAACACTGAAGCTTTCTTT. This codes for CASSPRTGANTEAFF.

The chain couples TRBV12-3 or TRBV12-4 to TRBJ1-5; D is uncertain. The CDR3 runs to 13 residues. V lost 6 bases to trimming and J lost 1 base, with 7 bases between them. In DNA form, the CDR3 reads TGTGCCAGCAGAACAGCCAGCAATCAGCCCCAGCATTTT. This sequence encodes CASRTASNQPQHF.

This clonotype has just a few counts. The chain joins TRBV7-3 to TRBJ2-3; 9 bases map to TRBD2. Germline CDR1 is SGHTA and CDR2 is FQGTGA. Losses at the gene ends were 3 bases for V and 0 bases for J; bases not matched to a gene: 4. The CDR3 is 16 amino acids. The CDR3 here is CASSFRLADSTDTQYF. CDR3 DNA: TGTGCCAGCAGCTTCAGACTAGCGGACAGCACAGATACGCAGTATTTT.

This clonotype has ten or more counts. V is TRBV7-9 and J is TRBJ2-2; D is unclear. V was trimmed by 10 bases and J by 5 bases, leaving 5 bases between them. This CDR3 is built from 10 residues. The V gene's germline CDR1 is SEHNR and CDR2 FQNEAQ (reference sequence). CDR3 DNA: TGTGCCAAGAGTACCGGGGAGCTGTTTTTT. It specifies CAKSTGELFF.

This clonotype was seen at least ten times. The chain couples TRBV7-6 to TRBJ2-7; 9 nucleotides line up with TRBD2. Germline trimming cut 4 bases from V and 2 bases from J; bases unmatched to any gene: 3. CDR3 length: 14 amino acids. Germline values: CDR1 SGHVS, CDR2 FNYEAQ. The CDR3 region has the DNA TGTGCCAGCAGCTCAGCGGGAGGTCCCTACGAGCAGTACTTC. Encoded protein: CASSSAGGPYEQYF.

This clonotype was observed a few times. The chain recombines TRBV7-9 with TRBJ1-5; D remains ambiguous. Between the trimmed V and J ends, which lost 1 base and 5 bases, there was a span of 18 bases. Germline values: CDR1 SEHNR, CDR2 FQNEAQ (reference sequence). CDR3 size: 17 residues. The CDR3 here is CASSLGIAVGNDQPQHF. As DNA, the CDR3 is TGTGCCAGCAGCTTAGGGATAGCCGTGGGAAACGATCAGCCCCAGCATTTT.

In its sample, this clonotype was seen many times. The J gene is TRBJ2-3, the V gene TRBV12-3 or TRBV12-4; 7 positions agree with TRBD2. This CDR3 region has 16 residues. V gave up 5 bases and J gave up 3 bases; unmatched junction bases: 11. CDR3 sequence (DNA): TGTGCCAGCAGTCCCGCAGGGCGGGAGCGGACAGATACGCAGTATTTT. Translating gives CASSPAGRERTDTQYF.

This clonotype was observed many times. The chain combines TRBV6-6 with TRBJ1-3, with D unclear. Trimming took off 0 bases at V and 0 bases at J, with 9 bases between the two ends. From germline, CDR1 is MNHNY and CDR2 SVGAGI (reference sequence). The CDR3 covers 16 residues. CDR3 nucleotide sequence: TGTGCCAGCAGTTACTCGACAACGTACTCTGGAAACACCATATATTTT. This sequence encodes CASSYSTTYSGNTIYF.

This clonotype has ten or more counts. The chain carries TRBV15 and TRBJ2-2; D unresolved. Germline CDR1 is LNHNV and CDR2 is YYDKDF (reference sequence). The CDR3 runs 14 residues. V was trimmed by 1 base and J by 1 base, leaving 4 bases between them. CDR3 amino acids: CATSRVLNTGELFF. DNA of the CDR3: TGTGCCACCAGCAGAGTACTGAACACCGGGGAGCTGTTTTTT.

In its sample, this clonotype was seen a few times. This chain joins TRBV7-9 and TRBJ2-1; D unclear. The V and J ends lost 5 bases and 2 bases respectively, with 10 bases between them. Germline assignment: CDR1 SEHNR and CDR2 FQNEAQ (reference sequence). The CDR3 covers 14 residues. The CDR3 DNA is TGTGCCAGCAGCCCGCACAACCCCTACAATGAGCAGTTCTTC. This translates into CASSPHNPYNEQFF.

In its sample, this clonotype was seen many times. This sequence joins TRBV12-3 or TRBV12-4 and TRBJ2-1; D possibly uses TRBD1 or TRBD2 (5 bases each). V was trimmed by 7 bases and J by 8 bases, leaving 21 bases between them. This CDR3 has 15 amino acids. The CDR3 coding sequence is TGTGCCAGCAACACCGGGACCCAGATCGGGGATGAGCAGTTCTTC. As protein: CASNTGTQIGDEQFF.

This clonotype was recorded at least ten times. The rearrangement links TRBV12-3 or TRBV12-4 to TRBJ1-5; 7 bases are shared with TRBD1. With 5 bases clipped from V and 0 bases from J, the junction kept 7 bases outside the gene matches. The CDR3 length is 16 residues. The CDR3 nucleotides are TGTGCCAGCAGTCCAGGGGGGGTATATAGCAATCAGCCCCAGCATTTT. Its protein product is CASSPGGVYSNQPQHF.

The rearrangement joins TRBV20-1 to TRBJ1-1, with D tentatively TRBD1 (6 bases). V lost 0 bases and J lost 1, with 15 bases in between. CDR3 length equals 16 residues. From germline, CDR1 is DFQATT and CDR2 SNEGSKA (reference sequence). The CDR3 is CSARDSAPRGNTEAFF. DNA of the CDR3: TGCAGTGCTAGAGACAGCGCACCCAGGGGGAACACTGAAGCTTTCTTT.

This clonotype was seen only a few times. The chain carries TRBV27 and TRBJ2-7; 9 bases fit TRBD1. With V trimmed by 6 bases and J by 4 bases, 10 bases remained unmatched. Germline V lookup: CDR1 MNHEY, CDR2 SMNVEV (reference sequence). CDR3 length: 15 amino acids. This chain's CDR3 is CASSVFGTGTYEQYF. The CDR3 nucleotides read TGTGCCAGCAGCGTATTTGGGACAGGGACTTACGAGCAGTACTTC.

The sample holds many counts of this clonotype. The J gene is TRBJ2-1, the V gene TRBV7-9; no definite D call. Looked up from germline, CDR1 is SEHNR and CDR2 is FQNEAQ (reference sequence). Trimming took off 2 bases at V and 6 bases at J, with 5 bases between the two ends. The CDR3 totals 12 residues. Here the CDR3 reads CASSLSRNEQFF. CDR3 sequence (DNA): TGTGCCAGCAGCTTATCCCGCAATGAGCAGTTCTTC.

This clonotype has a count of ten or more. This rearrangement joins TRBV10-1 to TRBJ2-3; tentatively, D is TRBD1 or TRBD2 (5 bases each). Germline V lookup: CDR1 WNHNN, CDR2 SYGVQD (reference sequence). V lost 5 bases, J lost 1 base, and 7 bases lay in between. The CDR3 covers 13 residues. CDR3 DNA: TGCGCCAGCAGTCGGGACCGCACAGATACGCAGTATTTT. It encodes CASSRDRTDTQYF.

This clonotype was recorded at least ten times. CDR3 bases: TGCGCCAGCAGCTTGGGAGGACTAGCGGGAGGAGGAGATACGCAGTATTTT. Its protein product is CASSLGGLAGGGDTQYF. This chain joins TRBV5-1 and TRBJ2-3; 14 bases agree with TRBD2. The junction had 5 bases not matched to a gene; V was cut back by 0 bases and J by 5 bases. Germline V gene data show CDR1 as SGHRS and CDR2 as YFSETQ. The CDR3 runs 17 residues.

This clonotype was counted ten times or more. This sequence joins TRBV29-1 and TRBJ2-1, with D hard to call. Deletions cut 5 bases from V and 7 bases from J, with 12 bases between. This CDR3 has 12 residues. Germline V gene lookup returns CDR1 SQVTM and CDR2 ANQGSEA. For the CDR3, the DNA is TGCAGCGTTTCGCGCCAATGGAATGAGCAGTTCTTC. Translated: CSVSRQWNEQFF.

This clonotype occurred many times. The CDR3 DNA follows: TGTGCCAGCAGTTTATCGGGCAGTCCCACTAATGAAAAACTGTTTTTT. Translated: CASSLSGSPTNEKLFF. This chain connects TRBV27 to TRBJ1-4; D uncertain. The CDR3 extends over 16 amino acids. V lost 0 bases to trimming and J lost 2 bases, with 10 bases between them. Germline CDR1 and CDR2: MNHEY and SMNVEV (reference sequence).

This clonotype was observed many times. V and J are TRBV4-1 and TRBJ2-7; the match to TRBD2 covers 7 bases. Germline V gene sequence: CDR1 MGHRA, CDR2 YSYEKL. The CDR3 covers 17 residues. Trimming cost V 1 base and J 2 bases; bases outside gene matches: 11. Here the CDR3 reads CASSQGGLPELPYEQYF. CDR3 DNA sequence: TGCGCCAGCAGCCAAGGGGGACTACCAGAGCTGCCCTACGAGCAGTACTTC.

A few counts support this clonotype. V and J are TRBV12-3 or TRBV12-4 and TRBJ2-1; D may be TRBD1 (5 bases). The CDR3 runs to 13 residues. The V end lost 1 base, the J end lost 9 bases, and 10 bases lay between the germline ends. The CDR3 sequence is CASSLGQGGEQFF. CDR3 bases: TGTGCCAGCAGTTTAGGTCAGGGCGGTGAGCAGTTCTTC.

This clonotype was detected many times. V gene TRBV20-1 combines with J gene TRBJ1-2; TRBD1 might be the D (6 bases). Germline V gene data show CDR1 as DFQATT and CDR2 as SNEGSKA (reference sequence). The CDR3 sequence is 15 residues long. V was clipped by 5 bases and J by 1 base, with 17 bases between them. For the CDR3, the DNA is TGCAGTGCTCCTCCCCGGTGGGGGCATAACTATGGCTACACCTTC. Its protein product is CSAPPRWGHNYGYTF.

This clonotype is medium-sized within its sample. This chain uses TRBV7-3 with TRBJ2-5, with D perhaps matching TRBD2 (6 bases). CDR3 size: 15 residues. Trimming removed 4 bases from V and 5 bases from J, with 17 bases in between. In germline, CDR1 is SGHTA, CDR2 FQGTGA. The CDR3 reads CASSSGTAGTETQYF. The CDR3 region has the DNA TGTGCCAGCAGCTCCGGGACTGCAGGGACGGAGACCCAGTACTTC.

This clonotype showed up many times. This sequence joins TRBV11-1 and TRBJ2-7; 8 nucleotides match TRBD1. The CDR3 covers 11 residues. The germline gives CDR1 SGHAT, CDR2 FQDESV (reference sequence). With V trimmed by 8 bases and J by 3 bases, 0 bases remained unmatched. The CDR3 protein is CASGQGYEQYF. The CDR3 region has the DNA TGTGCCAGCGGACAGGGCTACGAGCAGTACTTC. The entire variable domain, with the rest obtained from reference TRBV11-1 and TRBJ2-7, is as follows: EAEVAQSPRYKITEKSQAVAFWCDPISGHATLYWYRQILGQGPELLVQFQDESVVDDSQLPKDRFSAERLKGVDSTLKIQPAELGDSAMYLCASGQGYEQYFGPGTRLTVT.

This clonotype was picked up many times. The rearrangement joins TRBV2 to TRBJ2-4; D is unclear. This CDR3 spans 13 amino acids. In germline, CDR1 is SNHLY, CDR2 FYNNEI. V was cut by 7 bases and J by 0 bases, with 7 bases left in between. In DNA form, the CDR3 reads TGTGCCAGCAATGAGCTAGCCAAAAACATTCAGTACTTC. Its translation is CASNELAKNIQYF. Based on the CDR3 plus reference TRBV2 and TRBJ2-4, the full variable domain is EPEVTQTPSHQVTQMGQEVILRCVPISNHLYFYWYRQILGQKVEFLVSFYNNEISEKSEIFDDQFSVERPDGSNFTLKIRSTKLEDSAMYFCASNELAKNIQYFGAGTRLSVL.

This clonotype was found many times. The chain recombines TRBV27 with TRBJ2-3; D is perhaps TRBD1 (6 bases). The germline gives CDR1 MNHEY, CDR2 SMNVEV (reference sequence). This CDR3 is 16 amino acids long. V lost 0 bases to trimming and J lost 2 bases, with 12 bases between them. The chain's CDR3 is CASSLSPWGPTDTQYF. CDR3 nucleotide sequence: TGTGCCAGCAGTTTATCCCCGTGGGGGCCCACAGATACGCAGTATTTT.

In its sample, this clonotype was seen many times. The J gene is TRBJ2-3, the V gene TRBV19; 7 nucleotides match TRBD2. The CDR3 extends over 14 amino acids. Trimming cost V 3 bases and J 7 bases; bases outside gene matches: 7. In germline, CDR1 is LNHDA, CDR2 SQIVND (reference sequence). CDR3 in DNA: TGTGCCAGTAGTATCGCGGGAGAGTCGAATACGCAGTATTTT. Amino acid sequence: CASSIAGESNTQYF. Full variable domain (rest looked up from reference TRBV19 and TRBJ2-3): DGGITQSPKYLFRKEGQNVTLSCEQNLNHDAMYWYRQDPGQGLRLIYYSQIVNDFQKGDIAEGYSVSREKKESFPLTVTSAQKNPTAFYLCASSIAGESNTQYFGPGTRLTVL.